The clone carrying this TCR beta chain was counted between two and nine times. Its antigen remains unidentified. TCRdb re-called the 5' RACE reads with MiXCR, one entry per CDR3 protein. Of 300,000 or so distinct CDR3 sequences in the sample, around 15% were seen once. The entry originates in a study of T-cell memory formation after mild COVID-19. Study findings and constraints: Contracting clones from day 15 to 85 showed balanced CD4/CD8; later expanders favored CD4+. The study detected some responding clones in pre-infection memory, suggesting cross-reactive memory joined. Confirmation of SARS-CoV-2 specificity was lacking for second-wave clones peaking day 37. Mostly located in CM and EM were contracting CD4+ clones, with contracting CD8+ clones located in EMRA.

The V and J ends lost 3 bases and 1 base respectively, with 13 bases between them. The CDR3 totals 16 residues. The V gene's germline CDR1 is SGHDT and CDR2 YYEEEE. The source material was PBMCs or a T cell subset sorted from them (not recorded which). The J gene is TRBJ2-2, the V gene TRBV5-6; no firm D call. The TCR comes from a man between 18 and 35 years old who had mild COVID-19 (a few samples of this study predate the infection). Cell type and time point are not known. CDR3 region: CASSSRLHRNTGELFF. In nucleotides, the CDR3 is TGTGCCAGCAGCTCGCGCTTACATCGGAACACCGGGGAGCTGTTTTTT.